Presented here are 10 T cell receptor beta chains from one specimen sequenced in a study of blood T cell repertoires in COVID-19 (dated by TCRdb to 2020 to 2022). Libraries were built with the immunoSEQ multiplex PCR assay. In its TCRdb copy, this immuneACCESS table keeps in-frame sequences only and misses some clones. Where compared with another copy, unresolved V genes explain less than half of these, and the others have no known cause. This sample gives approximately 130,000 clones in total; 75% to 90% of them show up just once. The ten top clones hold roughly 4.5% of the sample. The sample taken for sequencing was peripheral blood. The receptors stem from a human donor in a cohort sampled during active COVID-19.

This clone appeared a few times. This sequence joins TRBV7-9 and TRBJ1-5; D uncertain. Germline V gene data show CDR1 as SEHNR and CDR2 as FQNEAQ (reference sequence). CDR3 size: 12 residues. Between the trimmed V and J ends, which lost 6 bases and 9 bases, there was a span of 12 bases. CDR3 sequence reads: CASRRDKWPQHF. The CDR3 DNA follows: TGTGCCAGCAGGAGGGATAAATGGCCCCAGCATTTT.

The rearrangement uses TRBV5-1 and TRBJ1-2; D call uncertain. The V end was cut by 0 bases, the J end by 9 bases, with 6 bases between. Germline CDR1 is SGHRS and CDR2 is YFSETQ. The CDR3 has 11 amino acids. The CDR3 spells CASSLGDSYTF. Written as DNA, the CDR3 is TGCGCCAGCAGCTTGGGTGACAGCTACACCTTC. Full variable domain (outside the CDR3, taken from reference TRBV5-1 and TRBJ1-2): KAGVTQTPRYLIKTRGQQVTLSCSPISGHRSVSWYQQTPGQGLQFLFEYFSETQRNKGNFPGRFSGRQFSNSRSEMNVSTLELGDSALYLCASSLGDSYTFGSGTRLTVV.

The rearrangement joins TRBV3-1 (or the pseudogene TRBV3-2) to TRBJ2-7; no definite D call. Germline V gives CDR1 LGHDT, CDR2 YNNKEL (reference sequence). This CDR3 is 13 amino acids long. Trimming cost V 0 bases and J 6 bases, with 9 bases left between them. Written as DNA, the CDR3 is TGTGCCAGCAGCCAAGATCGAATCGGCGAGCAGTACTTC. It translates to CASSQDRIGEQYF.

The chain couples TRBV7-2 to TRBJ2-3; TRBD1 matches at 10 bases. CDR3 length: 18 residues. V was pared by 1 base and J by 0 bases, with 7 bases of the junction left unmatched. CDR1 is SGHTA, CDR2 FQGNSA, per germline. The CDR3 loop reads CASSLGRTGGVSTDTQYF. The CDR3 DNA reads as TGTGCCAGCAGCTTAGGACGGACAGGGGGAGTTAGCACAGATACGCAGTATTTT.

The chain employs TRBV25-1 and TRBJ2-1, with TRBD1 matching 9 bases. Per germline, CDR1 MGHDK and CDR2 SYGVNS. With 3 bases clipped from V and 7 bases from J, the junction kept 4 bases outside the gene matches. The CDR3 spans 14 residues. The CDR3 region has the DNA TGTGCCAGCAGTGAGGGACAGGGTTGGAATGAGCAGTTCTTC. Protein: CASSEGQGWNEQFF. Based on the CDR3 plus reference TRBV25-1 and TRBJ2-1, the full variable domain is EADIYQTPRYLVIGTGKKITLECSQTMGHDKMYWYQQDPGMELHLIHYSYGVNSTEKGDLSSESTVSRIRTEHFPLTLESARPSHTSQYLCASSEGQGWNEQFFGPGTRLTVL.

The chain employs TRBV28 and TRBJ2-7; 7 bases map to TRBD1. Germline lookup yields CDR1 MDHEN and CDR2 SYDVKM. CDR3 length: 14 residues. Unmatched junction bases numbered 7, after V lost 5 bases and J lost 3 bases. The CDR3 loop is CASSGRQGLYEQYV. The CDR3 DNA reads as TGTGCCAGCAGTGGACGACAGGGTCTCTACGAGCAGTACGTC.

This chain joins TRBV24-1 and TRBJ2-1; 8 bases map to TRBD2. The germline gives CDR1 KGHDR, CDR2 SFDVKD. The CDR3 runs to 14 residues. V lost 6 bases, J lost 7 bases, and 7 bases stayed unmatched. CDR3 sequence (DNA): TGTGCCACCAGTCCGCGGACTAGCCAAAATGAGCAGTTCTTC. It specifies CATSPRTSQNEQFF.

The chain combines TRBV18 with TRBJ2-3; D remains ambiguous. CDR1 is KGHSH and CDR2 is LQKENI in the germline V gene. V lost 8 bases, J lost 2 bases, and 14 bases lay in between. The length of the CDR3 is 14 residues. The CDR3 reads CASTSLRATDTQYF. CDR3 bases: TGTGCCAGCACGAGTCTTCGCGCCACAGATACGCAGTATTTT.

This sequence joins TRBV30 and TRBJ2-7; 10 bases map to TRBD1. Trimming took 3 bases from V and 5 from J; bases not matched to a gene: 4. This CDR3 has 13 amino acids. CDR1 GTSNPN and CDR2 SVGIG come from the germline V gene (reference sequence). CDR3 in DNA: TGTGCCTGGAGCAAAGGACAGGGGGACGAGCAGTACTTC. As protein: CAWSKGQGDEQYF.

The J gene is TRBJ1-1, the V gene TRBV13, with D possibly being TRBD1 (6 bases). The CDR3 length is 15 residues. Trimming pared 5 bases from V and 0 bases from J, leaving 13 bases between. Germline V CDR1 and CDR2: PRHDT, FYEKMQ (reference sequence). DNA for the CDR3: TGTGCCAGCAGCGTACCAGGGGCCCTGAACACTGAAGCTTTCTTT. Amino acids: CASSVPGALNTEAFF. The entire variable domain, with the rest obtained from reference TRBV13 and TRBJ1-1, is as follows: AAGVIQSPRHLIKEKRETATLKCYPIPRHDTVYWYQQGPGQDPQFLISFYEKMQSDKGSIPDRFSAQQFSDYHSELNMSSLELGDSALYFCASSVPGALNTEAFFGQGTRLTVV.